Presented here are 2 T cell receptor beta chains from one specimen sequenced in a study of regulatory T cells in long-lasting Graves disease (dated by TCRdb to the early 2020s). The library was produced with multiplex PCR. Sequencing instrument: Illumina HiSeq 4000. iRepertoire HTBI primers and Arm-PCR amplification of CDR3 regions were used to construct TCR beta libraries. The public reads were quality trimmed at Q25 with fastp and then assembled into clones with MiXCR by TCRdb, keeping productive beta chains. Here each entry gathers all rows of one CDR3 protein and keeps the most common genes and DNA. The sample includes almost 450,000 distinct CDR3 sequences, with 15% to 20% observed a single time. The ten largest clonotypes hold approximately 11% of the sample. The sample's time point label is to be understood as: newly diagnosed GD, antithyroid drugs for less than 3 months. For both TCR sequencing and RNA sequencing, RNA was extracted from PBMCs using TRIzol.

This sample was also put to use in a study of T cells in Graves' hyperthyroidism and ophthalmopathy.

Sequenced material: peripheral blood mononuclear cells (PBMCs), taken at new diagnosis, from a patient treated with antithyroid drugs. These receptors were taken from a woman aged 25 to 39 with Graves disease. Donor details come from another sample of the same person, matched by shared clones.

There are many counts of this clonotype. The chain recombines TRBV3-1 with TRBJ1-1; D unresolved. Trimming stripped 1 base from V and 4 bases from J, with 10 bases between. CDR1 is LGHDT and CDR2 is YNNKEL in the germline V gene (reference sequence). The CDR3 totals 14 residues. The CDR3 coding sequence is TGTGCCAGCAGCCAAGCAGGTGGGAGCACTGAAGCTTTCTTT. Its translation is CASSQAGGSTEAFF.

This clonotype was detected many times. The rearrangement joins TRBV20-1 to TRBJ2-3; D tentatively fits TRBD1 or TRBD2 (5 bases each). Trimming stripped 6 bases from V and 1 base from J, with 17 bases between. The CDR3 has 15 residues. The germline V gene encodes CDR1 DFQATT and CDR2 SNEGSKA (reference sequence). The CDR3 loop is CSASTTMGRTDTQYF. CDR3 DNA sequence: TGCAGTGCCAGCACAACCATGGGACGCACAGATACGCAGTATTTT.